A selection of T cell receptor beta chains follows, all from one sample in a study of T-cell memory formation after mild COVID-19. TCRdb passed the 5' RACE reads through MiXCR, listing each CDR3 protein once. This table has about 210,000 distinct CDR3 sequences, roughly 27% appearing once. Sequenced material: PBMCs or a T cell subset sorted from them (not recorded which). All receptors come from an adult woman who had mild COVID-19 (a few samples of this study predate the infection). Cell type and time point are not known. CDR3s include the opening cysteine and the closing phenylalanine or tryptophan. A D gene is named only where the DNA matches it firmly. Expanded clones are given a class, and other clones once, few, many or no size at all.

J gene | D gene | clone size | V gene | CDR3 DNA | CDR3 protein
TRBJ1-5 | . | . | TRBV29-1 | TGCAGCGTTGCCCATAGCAATCAGCCCCAGCATTTT | CSVAHSNQPQHF
TRBJ2-1 | . | . | TRBV7-9 | TGTGCCAGCACCATTAAATGGGGAAATGAGCAGTTCTTC | CASTIKWGNEQFF
TRBJ2-7 | . | few | TRBV5-1 | TGCGCCAGCAGCTTGGGGGGAGATGGGGCCTACGAGCAGTACTTC | CASSLGGDGAYEQYF
TRBJ2-2 | . | . | TRBV12-3/TRBV12-4 | TGTGCCAGCAGTCGGGACTCCATGAGAGGGGAGCTGTTTTTT | CASSRDSMRGELFF
TRBJ2-3 | . | many | TRBV7-2 | TGTGCCAGCAGCCCCTATTCGGATACGCAGTATTTT | CASSPYSDTQYF
TRBJ2-1 | . | . | TRBV6-5 | TGTGCCAGCAGTCACAGGACCACTTACACTGAGCAGTTCTTC | CASSHRTTYTEQFF
TRBJ2-1 | TRBD1 | . | TRBV5-1 | TGCGCCAGCAGCACCGACAGGGCCTCCTACAATGAGCAGTTCTTC | CASSTDRASYNEQFF
TRBJ1-2 | . | . | TRBV7-9 | TGTGCCAGCAGCCCAAGCCCTGGCTACACCTTC | CASSPSPGYTF
TRBJ2-1 | . | once | TRBV24-1 | TGTGCCACCAGTGATTTTAGCCCGACAGGATCCAGCAATGAGCAGTTCTTC | CATSDFSPTGSSNEQFF
TRBJ1-5 | . | . | TRBV20-1 | TGCAGTGCTCCCGCGCAGGGGCCGAAGCAGCCCCAGCATTTT | CSAPAQGPKQPQHF
TRBJ2-1 | . | . | TRBV5-1 | TGCGCCAGCAGCTTGGATGGCGGGGGCCCCTACAATGAGCAGTTCTTC | CASSLDGGGPYNEQFF
TRBJ2-3 | TRBD2 | . | TRBV20-1 | TGCAGTGCTCCTAGTAGCGGGAGGCCCACAGATACGCAGTATTTT | CSAPSSGRPTDTQYF
TRBJ2-5 | TRBD1 | . | TRBV3-1 | TGTGCCAGCAGCAGCCGACAGGGGTGGCAAGAGACCCAGTACTTC | CASSSRQGWQETQYF
TRBJ1-4 | . | many | TRBV6-1 | TGTGCCATAAACTGGACTCCCGGAGGAGAAAAACTGTTTTTT | CAINWTPGGEKLFF
TRBJ1-4 | TRBD1 | . | TRBV4-2 | TGTGCCACCCTCCGGGACAGTAATGAAAAACTGTTTTTT | CATLRDSNEKLFF
TRBJ2-6 | . | . | TRBV7-6 | TGTGCCAGCAGCTTCAGCGACTCTGGGGCCAACGTCCTGACTTTC | CASSFSDSGANVLTF